Shown below are 3 T cell receptor beta chains from a single sample sequenced in a study of shared clonotypes between healthy human individuals. Generated by immunoSEQ multiplex PCR, the TCRdb table keeps only in-frame clones and is missing some. The data show over 150,000 clones, with approximately 62% seen just once and roughly 10% held by the top ten. The sample consisted of memory CD4+ T cells sorted from blood. Subset given: CD45RA-negative fraction. Receptors were obtained from a young man in good health.

V usage is TRBV7-6 and J usage is TRBJ2-7; D could derive from TRBD1 or TRBD2 (5 bases each). Trimming stripped 3 bases from V and 2 bases from J, with 11 bases between. Germline loops: CDR1 SGHVS, CDR2 FNYEAQ. The CDR3 has 14 residues. CDR3 sequence (DNA): TGTGCCAGCAGCTTCGAAAGGGGACCCTACGAGCAGTACTTC. It translates to CASSFERGPYEQYF.

The gene calls are TRBV2 and TRBJ2-5, with TRBD2 identical over 10 bases. CDR1 is SNHLY, CDR2 FYNNEI, per germline. CDR3 length: 15 amino acids. The trim removed 5 bases at V and 5 bases at J, leaving 8 bases unmatched. CDR3 nucleotides: TGTGCCAGCAGTCCGAAGCGGGAGGGTGGGGAGACCCAGTACTTC. Translation: CASSPKREGGETQYF. The full variable domain, completed using reference TRBV2 and TRBJ2-5, is EPEVTQTPSHQVTQMGQEVILRCVPISNHLYFYWYRQILGQKVEFLVSFYNNEISEKSEIFDDQFSVERPDGSNFTLKIRSTKLEDSAMYFCASSPKREGGETQYFGPGTRLLVL.

This clone has a count of ten or more. V usage is TRBV30 and J usage is TRBJ1-2; D unclear. The length of the CDR3 is 15 residues. Deletions cut 2 bases from V and 5 bases from J, with 18 bases between. CDR1 is GTSNPN and CDR2 is SVGIG in the germline V gene (reference sequence). CDR3 sequence (DNA): TGTGCCTGGAGTCCCCGGGTGGCTATCCGGTATGGCTACACCTTC. This encodes CAWSPRVAIRYGYTF.